The T cell receptor (beta chain) described here comes from a study of shared clonotypes between healthy human individuals. Whole-study findings and limits: Between a few donors, naive CD4 clonotypes were shared at a level of about 5.3%.

Remarks on this clone: The antigen is not known.

Germline values: CDR1 MNHEY, CDR2 SVGAGI. With 6 bases removed from V and 6 bases from J, the gap between germline ends came to 18 bases. CDR3 length: 14 residues. Study processing details: Junction-only sequences produced by ImmunoSEQ had no quality scores, so filtering differed. Measured with immunoSEQ multiplex PCR; TCRdb has only the in-frame clones, and not every one. V, J and clone size reflect that table, while D and trimming were determined from the DNA. The sample consists of roughly 2 million clones, roughly 96% of them appearing once. The chain combines TRBV6-5 with TRBJ2-7; D is perhaps TRBD1 (6 bases). This sequence originates from a man younger than 35 in good health. The sequenced sample consisted of naive CD4+ T cells sorted from blood. Subset in this sample: CD45RA+ positively selected. This CDR3 reads CASSGANRALEQYF. In nucleotides, the CDR3 is TGTGCCAGCAGCGGGGCCAACAGGGCTCTCGAGCAGTACTTC.